This TCR beta chain was captured by sequencing in a study of ipilimumab plus nivolumab after autologous stem cell transplantation. Study-wide background: Typical patient got roughly 5 ipilimumab doses and seven to nine nivolumab doses (median). Overall study findings and caveats: The authors say TCR, Treg and microbiome findings warrant further study.

Patients got ipilimumab 1 mg/kg beginning 14 to 28 days post-transplant. TCRdb's copy holds only in-frame clones and misses some; the assay was immunoSEQ multiplex PCR. The top ten hold roughly 0.9% of the sample, which has fewer than 45,000 clones, approximately 92% seen once. In the case of this clone: The target antigen is unknown.

Germline CDR1 SQVTM, CDR2 ANQGSEA. V lost 4 bases and J 2 bases, leaving 19 bases between the germline ends. This CDR3 is built from 16 residues. The V and J genes are TRBV29-1 and TRBJ2-3; D gene unclear. This TCR was sampled from a male donor with multiple myeloma. Source: PBMCs, taken in a trial of ipilimumab plus nivolumab as post-transplant consolidation. The CDR3 sequence: CSVARAPRTNTDTQYF. As DNA, the CDR3 is TGCAGCGTTGCTAGGGCCCCCCGCACGAACACAGATACGCAGTATTTT.